The clone carrying this T cell receptor (beta chain) was recorded once. The antigen is unknown. The sample comes from a study of T cell responses to AZD1222 COVID-19 vaccine. Study-wide points: Researchers report vaccine-associated CD4 TCRs spanning spike, with dominance at 160-218 and 743-854.

The CDR3 extends over 14 amino acids. The V end lost 0 bases, the J end lost 1 base, and 5 bases lay between the germline ends. Germline CDR1 reads MGHRA; CDR2 reads YSYEKL. The assay was immunoSEQ multiplex PCR, and TCRdb's table has in-frame clones only and misses some. The table lists 100,000 to 140,000 clones, 91% of them singletons. The rearrangement joins TRBV4-1 to TRBJ2-3; D not resolved. Sample: peripheral blood, taken on day 0 of AZD1222 vaccination. The TCR comes from an adult in good health. The CDR3 loop reads CASSQERRTDTQYF. CDR3 DNA: TGCGCCAGCAGCCAAGAACGCCGCACAGATACGCAGTATTTT.